This T cell receptor beta chain was identified in a study of cytomegalovirus exposure and HLA in healthy donors. V shed 4 bases and J shed 0 bases, with 9 bases lying between them. Looked up from germline, CDR1 is SGHTA and CDR2 is FQGNSA. The CDR3 has 15 residues. On this clone: The antigen remains unidentified.

Findings and limits, study-wide: Some V segments (TRBV6-2 and TRBV6-3 among them) were excluded as indistinguishable. Earlier analysis yielded a pattern in which most TCR beta V segments were productive about 87% or about 30% of the time.

Researchers ran the PCR with 60 Vbeta and 13 Jbeta primers. Original analysis: Roughly 11 million shared chains were among the roughly 80 million unique TCR beta chains that a later analysis counted. Here immunoSEQ multiplex PCR was the method, and the copy in TCRdb shows in-frame clones only, minus some. V, J and clone size were drawn from that table, and D and trimming were deduced from the DNA. The data contain around 200,000 clones, around 79% of them singletons. The receptor's source is a girl aged 2 to 10 in good health and CMV-seronegative. The specimen was PBMCs. The V and J genes are TRBV7-2 and TRBJ1-4, with D unresolved. The CDR3 here is CASSSRHTTNEKLFF. The CDR3 nucleotides are TGTGCCAGCAGCTCCCGACACACAACTAATGAAAAACTGTTTTTT.